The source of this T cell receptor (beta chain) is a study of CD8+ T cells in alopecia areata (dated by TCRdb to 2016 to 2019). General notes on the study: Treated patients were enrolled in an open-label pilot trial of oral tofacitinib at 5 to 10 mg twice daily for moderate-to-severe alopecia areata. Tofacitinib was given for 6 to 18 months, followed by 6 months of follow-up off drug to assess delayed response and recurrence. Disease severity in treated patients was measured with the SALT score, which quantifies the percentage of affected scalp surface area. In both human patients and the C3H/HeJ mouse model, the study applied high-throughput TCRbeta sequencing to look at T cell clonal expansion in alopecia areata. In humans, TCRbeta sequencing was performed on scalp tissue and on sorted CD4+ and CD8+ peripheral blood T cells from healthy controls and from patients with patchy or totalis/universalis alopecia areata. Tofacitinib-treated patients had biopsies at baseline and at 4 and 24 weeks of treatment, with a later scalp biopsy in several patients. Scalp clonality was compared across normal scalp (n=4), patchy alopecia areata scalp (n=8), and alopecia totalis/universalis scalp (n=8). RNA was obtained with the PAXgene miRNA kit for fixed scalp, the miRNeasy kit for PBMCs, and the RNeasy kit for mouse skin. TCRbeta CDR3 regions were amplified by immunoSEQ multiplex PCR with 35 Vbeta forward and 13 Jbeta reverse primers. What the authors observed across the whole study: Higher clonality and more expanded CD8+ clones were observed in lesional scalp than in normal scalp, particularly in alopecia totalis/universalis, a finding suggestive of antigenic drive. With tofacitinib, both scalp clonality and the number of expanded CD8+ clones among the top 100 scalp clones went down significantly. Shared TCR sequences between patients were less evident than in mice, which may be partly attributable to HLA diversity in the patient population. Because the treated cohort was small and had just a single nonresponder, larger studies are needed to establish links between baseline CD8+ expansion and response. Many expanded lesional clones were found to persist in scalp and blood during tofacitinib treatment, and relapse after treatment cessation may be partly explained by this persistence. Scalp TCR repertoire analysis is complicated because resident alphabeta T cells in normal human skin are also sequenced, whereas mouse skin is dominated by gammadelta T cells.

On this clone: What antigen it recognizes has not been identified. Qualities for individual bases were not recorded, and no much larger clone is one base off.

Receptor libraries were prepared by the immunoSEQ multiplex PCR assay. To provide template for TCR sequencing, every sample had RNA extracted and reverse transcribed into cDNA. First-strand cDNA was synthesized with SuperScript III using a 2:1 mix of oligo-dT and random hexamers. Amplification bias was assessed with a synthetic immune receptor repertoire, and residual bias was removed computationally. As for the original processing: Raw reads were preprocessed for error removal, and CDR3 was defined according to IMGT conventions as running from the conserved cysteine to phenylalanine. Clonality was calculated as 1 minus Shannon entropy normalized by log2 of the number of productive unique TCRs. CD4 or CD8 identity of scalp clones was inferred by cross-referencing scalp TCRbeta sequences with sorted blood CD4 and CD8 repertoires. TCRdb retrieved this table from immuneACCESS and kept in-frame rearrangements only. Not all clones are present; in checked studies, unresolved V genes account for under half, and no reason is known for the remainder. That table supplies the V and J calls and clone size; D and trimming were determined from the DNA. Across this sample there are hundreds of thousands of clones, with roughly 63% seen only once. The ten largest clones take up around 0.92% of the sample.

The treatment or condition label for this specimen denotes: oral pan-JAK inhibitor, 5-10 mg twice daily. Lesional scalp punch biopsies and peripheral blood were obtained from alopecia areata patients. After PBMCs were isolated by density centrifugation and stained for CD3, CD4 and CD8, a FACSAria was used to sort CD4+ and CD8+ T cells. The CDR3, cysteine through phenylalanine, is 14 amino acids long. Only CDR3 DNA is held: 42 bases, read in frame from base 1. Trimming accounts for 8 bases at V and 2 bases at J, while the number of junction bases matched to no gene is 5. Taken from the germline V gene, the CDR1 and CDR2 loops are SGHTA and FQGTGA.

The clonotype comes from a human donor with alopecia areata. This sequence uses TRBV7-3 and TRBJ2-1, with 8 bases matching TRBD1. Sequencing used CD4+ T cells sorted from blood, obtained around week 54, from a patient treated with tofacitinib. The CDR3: CASSGQGPYNEQFF. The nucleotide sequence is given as TGTGCCAGCTCAGGACAGGGCCCCTACAATGAGCAGTTCTTC.